The 25 T cell receptor beta chains presented below share a single source sample, sequenced in a study of CD8 T cells in Susac syndrome. RNA totalling about 0.45 to 1 ug underwent reverse transcription with random hexamers. Via MiXCR, TCRdb re-called the immunoSEQ multiplex PCR reads, giving one row per CDR3 protein. Of 51,000 or so distinct CDR3 sequences in the sample, 93% were seen once. Sequenced sample: CD8+ T cells from PBMCs. The receptors here all came from a human donor in good health.

This rearrangement joins TRBV29-1 to TRBJ2-1, with TRBD2 matching 9 bases. V shed 5 bases and J 0 bases; nucleotides not matched to a gene: 5. Germline CDR1 is SQVTM and CDR2 is ANQGSEA. The CDR3 sequence is 15 residues long. As DNA, the CDR3 is TGCAGCGTTCAGGGCGGGAGGGACTCCTACAATGAGCAGTTCTTC. Translation gives CSVQGGRDSYNEQFF.

The chain recombines TRBV27 with TRBJ2-1; D is perhaps TRBD2 (5 bases). The CDR3 spans 17 residues. Germline CDR1 and CDR2: MNHEY and SMNVEV (reference sequence). The ends were cut back, 2 bases at V and 2 bases at J, with 16 bases in the middle. The CDR3: CASSLRGGSEAYNEQFF. CDR3 nucleotides: TGTGCCAGCAGTTTAAGAGGTGGTAGCGAGGCCTACAATGAGCAGTTCTTC.

This clonotype occurred a few times. CDR3 amino acids: CASSLGATGELFF. DNA of the CDR3: TGTGCCAGTAGTTTGGGAGCTACCGGGGAGCTGTTTTTT. The chain combines TRBV19 with TRBJ2-2; TRBD2 might be the D (5 bases). Germline V gene data show CDR1 as LNHDA and CDR2 as SQIVND (reference sequence). Trimming pared 5 bases from V and 5 bases from J, leaving 9 bases between. CDR3 size: 13 residues.

The chain carries TRBV5-1 and TRBJ1-5; D remains ambiguous. This CDR3 is built from 15 residues. The V gene's germline CDR1 is SGHRS and CDR2 YFSETQ. V was trimmed by 1 base and J by 4 bases, leaving 12 bases between them. The CDR3 here is CASSLSGGVNQPQHF. The CDR3 region has the DNA TGCGCCAGCAGCTTGTCTGGCGGTGTAAATCAGCCCCAGCATTTT. The full variable domain, its missing parts supplied by reference TRBV5-1 and TRBJ1-5, is KAGVTQTPRYLIKTRGQQVTLSCSPISGHRSVSWYQQTPGQGLQFLFEYFSETQRNKGNFPGRFSGRQFSNSRSEMNVSTLELGDSALYLCASSLSGGVNQPQHFGDGTRLSIL.

The chain links TRBV14 to TRBJ2-1; 7 nucleotides agree with TRBD1. This CDR3 is built from 14 residues. Germline V gene data show CDR1 as SGHDN and CDR2 as FVKESK. The V and J ends lost 7 bases and 4 bases, in that order; junction bases with no gene match: 7. CDR3 residues: CASTWAGGYNEQFF. CDR3 in DNA: TGTGCCAGCACTTGGGCAGGGGGATACAATGAGCAGTTCTTC.

This clonotype occurred once. The chain joins TRBV7-9 to TRBJ2-7; TRBD2 matches at 11 bases. CDR3 length: 16 amino acids. With V trimmed by 2 bases and J by 2 bases, 5 bases remained unmatched. CDR1 and CDR2 from the germline V gene are SEHNR and FQNEAQ (reference sequence). CDR3 DNA sequence: TGTGCCAGCAGCTTAATAGTAGCGGGAGGGGCCTACGAGCAGTACTTC. This translates into CASSLIVAGGAYEQYF.

The genes are TRBV7-9 and TRBJ2-7; the D is unclear. Germline V gene data show CDR1 as SEHNR and CDR2 as FQNEAQ (reference sequence). This CDR3 spans 12 amino acids. As DNA, the CDR3 is TGTGTCACCCGGCAGATGGTGAACGAGCAGTACTTC. Encoded protein: CVTRQMVNEQYF.

V and J are TRBV4-1 and TRBJ2-7; 7 nucleotides align to TRBD1. The CDR3 has 12 residues. Germline-derived CDR1 and CDR2 are MGHRA and YSYEKL. Unmatched junction bases numbered 3, after V lost 5 bases and J lost 5 bases. Here the CDR3 reads CASSYRGDEQYF. CDR3 nucleotides: TGCGCCAGCAGCTACAGGGGAGACGAGCAGTACTTC.

The chain employs TRBV5-1 and TRBJ2-5, with TRBD1 identical over 11 bases. The CDR3 loop spans 15 amino acids. Germline loops: CDR1 SGHRS, CDR2 YFSETQ. Losses at the gene ends were 5 bases for V and 3 bases for J; bases not matched to a gene: 6. The CDR3 DNA reads TGCGCCAGCAGTTCGGACAGGGGGCTAAAAGAGACCCAGTACTTC. Its protein is CASSSDRGLKETQYF. Filled out from reference TRBV5-1 and TRBJ2-5, the complete variable domain reads KAGVTQTPRYLIKTRGQQVTLSCSPISGHRSVSWYQQTPGQGLQFLFEYFSETQRNKGNFPGRFSGRQFSNSRSEMNVSTLELGDSALYLCASSSDRGLKETQYFGPGTRLLVL.

The rearrangement uses TRBV7-7 and TRBJ2-5; D is undetermined. In germline, CDR1 is SSHAT, CDR2 FNYEAQ (reference sequence). The CDR3 is made up of 13 amino acids. Trimming shortened V by 3 bases and J by 5 bases, and 10 bases separated the two germline ends. The CDR3 protein is CASSFLKWETQYF. CDR3 in DNA: TGTGCCAGCAGCTTTTTAAAATGGGAGACCCAGTACTTC.

This chain links TRBV5-4 with TRBJ1-2, with D uncertain. The CDR3 length is 14 residues. CDR1 is SGHNT, CDR2 YYREEE, per germline (reference sequence). V was shortened by 2 bases and J by 4 bases, with 12 bases between the two germline ends. CDR3 in DNA: TGTGCCAGCAGCTTTATCACGGACGGCTATGGCTACACCTTC. This encodes CASSFITDGYGYTF. Drawing the rest from reference TRBV5-4 and TRBJ1-2, the complete variable domain is ETGVTQSPTHLIKTRGQQVTLRCSSQSGHNTVSWYQQALGQGPQFIFQYYREEENGRGNFPPRFSGLQFPNYSSELNVNALELDDSALYLCASSFITDGYGYTFGSGTRLTVV.

J is TRBJ2-3 and V is TRBV7-6, with D tentatively TRBD2 (5 bases). CDR1 is SGHVS and CDR2 is FNYEAQ in the germline V gene. Deletions cut 1 base from V and 1 base from J, with 6 bases between. This CDR3 is built from 14 residues. CDR3 region: CASSLVGGTDTQYF. In DNA, the CDR3 is TGTGCCAGCAGCTTAGTCGGGGGCACAGATACGCAGTATTTT.

The chain joins TRBV2 to TRBJ2-1, with 9 bases lining up with TRBD2. Germline V gene lookup returns CDR1 SNHLY and CDR2 FYNNEI. There are 13 residues in the CDR3. Unmatched junction bases numbered 5, after V lost 6 bases and J lost 8 bases. CDR3 loop: CASRLAGSDEQFF. The CDR3, as DNA: TGTGCCAGCAGGCTAGCGGGAAGTGATGAGCAGTTCTTC.

The chain uses TRBV7-6 and TRBJ2-6; tentatively, D is TRBD2 (5 bases). Germline V gene sequence: CDR1 SGHVS, CDR2 FNYEAQ. This CDR3 comprises 14 residues. V shed 4 bases and J shed 9 bases, with 13 bases lying between them. The CDR3 spells CASSSSIEGNVLTF. The CDR3 DNA is TGTGCCAGCAGCTCCTCGATCGAGGGCAACGTCCTGACTTTC.

The gene calls are TRBV4-2 and TRBJ2-7; the match to TRBD2 covers 12 bases. Germline-derived CDR1 and CDR2 are LGHNA and YNFKEQ. The V segment lost 1 base and the J segment 4 bases; nucleotides outside the gene matches: 2. This CDR3 has 15 amino acids. As DNA, the CDR3 is TGTGCCAGCAGCCAAGCTCTAGCGGGAGGGTACGAGCAGTACTTC. Its protein is CASSQALAGGYEQYF.

The rearrangement uses TRBV9 and TRBJ2-7, with 11 bases identical to TRBD2. Per germline, CDR1 SGDLS and CDR2 YYNGEE. Trimming took 4 bases from V and 6 from J; bases not matched to a gene: 9. This CDR3 spans 15 amino acids. The CDR3 region has the DNA TGTGCCAGCAGCCCCCCAACTAGCGGGAGCCTCGAGCAGTACTTC. It encodes CASSPPTSGSLEQYF. Supplemented by reference TRBV9 and TRBJ2-7, the full variable domain reads DSGVTQTPKHLITATGQRVTLRCSPRSGDLSVYWYQQSLDQGLQFLIQYYNGEERAKGNILERFSAQQFPDLHSELNLSSLELGDSALYFCASSPPTSGSLEQYFGPGTRLTVT.

The genes are TRBV5-6 and TRBJ2-5; 7 bases agree with TRBD2. CDR3 size: 16 residues. V gave up 1 base and J gave up 4 bases; unmatched junction bases: 10. Germline CDR1 and CDR2: SGHDT and YYEEEE. CDR3 bases: TGTGCCAGCAGCTTGTTTGGCGGGAGTCCGAGAGAGACCCAGTACTTC. As protein: CASSLFGGSPRETQYF.

This chain joins TRBV15 and TRBJ1-5; 9 nucleotides line up with TRBD1. The V and J ends lost 5 bases and 6 bases, in that order; junction bases with no gene match: 5. Per germline, CDR1 LNHNV and CDR2 YYDKDF (reference sequence). This CDR3 is built from 14 residues. CDR3: CATSGGQGVQPQHF. The CDR3 nucleotides are TGTGCCACCAGCGGGGGACAGGGCGTTCAGCCCCAGCATTTT.

This chain links TRBV10-3 with TRBJ1-5; 9 positions match TRBD1. CDR1 is ENHRY, CDR2 SYGVKD, per germline. The CDR3 extends over 12 amino acids. The V gene end was trimmed by 9 bases and the J gene end by 4 bases; junction bases not matched to a gene: 1. CDR3: CAMGTGNQPQHF. Here the CDR3 DNA reads TGTGCCATGGGGACAGGGAATCAGCCCCAGCATTTT.

J is TRBJ2-7 and V is TRBV12-3 or TRBV12-4, with 10 nucleotides matching TRBD2. The CDR3 has 15 residues. The trim removed 6 bases at V and 5 bases at J, leaving 10 bases unmatched. The CDR3 protein is CASSYGLAASDEQYF. The CDR3, as DNA: TGTGCCAGCAGCTACGGACTAGCGGCAAGCGACGAGCAGTACTTC.

The gene calls are TRBV4-1 and TRBJ2-7; 8 nucleotides line up with TRBD2. The V and J ends lost 3 bases and 6 bases, in that order; junction bases with no gene match: 10. Germline V gives CDR1 MGHRA, CDR2 YSYEKL. This CDR3 spans 15 amino acids. DNA of the CDR3: TGCGCCAGCAGCCACCATCAAGCGGGAGTACTCGAGCAGTACTTC. Protein product: CASSHHQAGVLEQYF.

The rearrangement links TRBV7-9 to TRBJ1-1, with D maybe TRBD1 (6 bases). The V gene lost 5 bases and the J gene lost 5 bases, with 15 bases spanning the gap. Germline V gene sequence: CDR1 SEHNR, CDR2 FQNEAQ (reference sequence). CDR3 length: 14 residues. This CDR3 is CASSPGQLETEAFF. Here the CDR3 DNA reads TGTGCCAGCAGCCCTGGACAGCTGGAAACTGAAGCTTTCTTT.

The chain joins TRBV14 to TRBJ1-2; D remains ambiguous. Trimming cost V 2 bases and J 0 bases, with 19 bases left between them. The germline CDR1 and CDR2 sequences are SGHDN and FVKESK. The CDR3 contains 18 residues. CDR3 in amino acids: CASSQYPKGLSSNYGYTF. The CDR3 DNA sequence: TGTGCCAGCAGCCAATACCCGAAAGGGCTATCATCTAACTATGGCTACACCTTC.

CDR3 sequence reads: CASSSDLPRSSYEQYF. The CDR3 coding sequence is TGCGCCAGCAGTTCCGACTTGCCGCGGTCCTCCTACGAGCAGTACTTC. The genes are TRBV23-1 and TRBJ2-7, with D unclear. TRBV23-1 is noted as an ORF with a role that remains uncertain. The V and J ends lost 5 bases and 0 bases respectively, with 17 bases between them. This CDR3 has 16 residues.

The V call is TRBV29-1, the J call TRBJ2-5; 7 nucleotides line up with TRBD2. Germline lookup yields CDR1 SQVTM and CDR2 ANQGSEA. The CDR3 totals 17 residues. J was trimmed by 1 base and V by 3 bases; bases with no gene match: 14. The CDR3 protein is CSVDGLAENEIQETQYF. CDR3 nucleotide sequence: TGCAGCGTTGATGGGCTAGCGGAGAACGAAATCCAAGAGACCCAGTACTTC.